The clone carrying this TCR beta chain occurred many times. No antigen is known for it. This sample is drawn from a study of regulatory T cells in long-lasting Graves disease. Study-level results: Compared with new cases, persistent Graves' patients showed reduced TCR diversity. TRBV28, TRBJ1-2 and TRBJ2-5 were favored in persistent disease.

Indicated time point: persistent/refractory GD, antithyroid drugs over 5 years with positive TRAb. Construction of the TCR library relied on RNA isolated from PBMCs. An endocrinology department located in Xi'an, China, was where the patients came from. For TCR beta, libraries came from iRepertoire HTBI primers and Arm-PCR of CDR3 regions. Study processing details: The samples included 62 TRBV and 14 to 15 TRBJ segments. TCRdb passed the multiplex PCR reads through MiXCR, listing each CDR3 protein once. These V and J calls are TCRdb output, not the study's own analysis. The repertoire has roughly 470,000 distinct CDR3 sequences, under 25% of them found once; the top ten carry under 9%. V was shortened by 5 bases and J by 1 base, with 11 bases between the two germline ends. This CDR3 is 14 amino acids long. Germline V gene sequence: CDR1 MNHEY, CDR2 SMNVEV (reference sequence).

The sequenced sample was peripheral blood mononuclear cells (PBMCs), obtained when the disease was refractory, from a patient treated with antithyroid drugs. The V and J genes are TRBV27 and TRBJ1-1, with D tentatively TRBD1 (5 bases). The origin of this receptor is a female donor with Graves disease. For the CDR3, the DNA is TGTGCCAGCAGTGCGGGACTCCGGAACACTGAAGCTTTCTTT. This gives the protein CASSAGLRNTEAFF.